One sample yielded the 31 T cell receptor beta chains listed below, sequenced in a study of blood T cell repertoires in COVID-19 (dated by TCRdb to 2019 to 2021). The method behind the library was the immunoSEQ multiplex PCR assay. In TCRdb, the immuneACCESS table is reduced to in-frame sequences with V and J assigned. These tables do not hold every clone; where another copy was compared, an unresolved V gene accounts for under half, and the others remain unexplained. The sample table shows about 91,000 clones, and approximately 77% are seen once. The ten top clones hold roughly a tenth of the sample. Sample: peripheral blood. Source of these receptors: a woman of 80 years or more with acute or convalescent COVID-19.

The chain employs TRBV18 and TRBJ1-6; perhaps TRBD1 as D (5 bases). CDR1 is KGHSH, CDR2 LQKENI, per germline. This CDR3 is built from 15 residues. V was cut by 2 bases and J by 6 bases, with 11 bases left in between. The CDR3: CASSPGALLNSPLHF. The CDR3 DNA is TGTGCCAGCTCACCAGGGGCCTTACTTAATTCACCCCTCCACTTT.

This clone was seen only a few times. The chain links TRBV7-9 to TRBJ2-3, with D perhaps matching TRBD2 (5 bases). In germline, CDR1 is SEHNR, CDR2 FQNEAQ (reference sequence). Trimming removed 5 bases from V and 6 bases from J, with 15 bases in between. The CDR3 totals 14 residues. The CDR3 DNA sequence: TGTGCCAGCAGCGAACCCCTTACTAGGGATACGCAGTATTTT. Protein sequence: CASSEPLTRDTQYF.

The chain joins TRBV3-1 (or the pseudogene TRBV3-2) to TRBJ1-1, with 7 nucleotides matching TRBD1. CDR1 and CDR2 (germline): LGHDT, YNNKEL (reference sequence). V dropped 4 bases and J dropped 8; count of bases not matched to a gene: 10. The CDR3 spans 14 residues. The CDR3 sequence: CASSLRQGRVEAFF. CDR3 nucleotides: TGTGCCAGCAGCCTTAGACAGGGAAGAGTCGAAGCTTTCTTT.

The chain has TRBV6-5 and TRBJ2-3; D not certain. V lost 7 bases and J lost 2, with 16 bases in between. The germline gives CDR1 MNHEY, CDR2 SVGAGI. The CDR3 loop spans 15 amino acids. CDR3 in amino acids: CASTLLSAATDTQYF. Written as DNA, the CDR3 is TGTGCCAGCACCCTTCTCTCCGCGGCCACAGATACGCAGTATTTT.

The CDR3 here is CASGANTEAFF. CDR3 in DNA: TGTGCCAGCGGGGCAAACACTGAAGCTTTCTTT. J is TRBJ1-1 and V is TRBV28, with D tentatively TRBD1 (5 bases). Germline CDR1 MDHEN, CDR2 SYDVKM. The ends were cut back, 8 bases at V and 2 bases at J, with 6 bases in the middle. The CDR3 extends over 11 amino acids.

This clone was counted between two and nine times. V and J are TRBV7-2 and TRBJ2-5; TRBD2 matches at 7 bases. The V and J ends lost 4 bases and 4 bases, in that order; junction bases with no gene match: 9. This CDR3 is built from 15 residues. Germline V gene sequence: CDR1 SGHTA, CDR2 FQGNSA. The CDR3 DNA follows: TGTGCCAGCAGCTCTGGGGGGGGTCTAGGAGAGACCCAGTACTTC. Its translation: CASSSGGGLGETQYF.

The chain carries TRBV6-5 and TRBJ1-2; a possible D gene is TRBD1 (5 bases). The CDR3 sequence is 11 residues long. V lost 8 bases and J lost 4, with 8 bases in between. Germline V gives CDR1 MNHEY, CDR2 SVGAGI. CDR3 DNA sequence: TGTGCCAGCGGCCAGGGCTATGGCTACACCTTC. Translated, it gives CASGQGYGYTF.

The CDR3 DNA reads TGTGCCAGCAGCTTAACCGGAAACGGGGCGAACACCGGGGAGCTGTTTTTT. It specifies CASSLTGNGANTGELFF. The chain is built from TRBV7-3 and TRBJ2-2; D may be TRBD2 (5 bases). The CDR3 totals 17 residues. With 0 bases removed from V and 0 bases from J, the gap between germline ends came to 11 bases. Germline lookup yields CDR1 SGHTA and CDR2 FQGTGA. The full variable domain, its missing parts supplied by reference TRBV7-3 and TRBJ2-2, is GAGVSQTPSNKVTEKGKYVELRCDPISGHTALYWYRQSLGQGPEFLIYFQGTGAADDSGLPNDRFFAVRPEGSVSTLKIQRTERGDSAVYLCASSLTGNGANTGELFFGEGSRLTVL.

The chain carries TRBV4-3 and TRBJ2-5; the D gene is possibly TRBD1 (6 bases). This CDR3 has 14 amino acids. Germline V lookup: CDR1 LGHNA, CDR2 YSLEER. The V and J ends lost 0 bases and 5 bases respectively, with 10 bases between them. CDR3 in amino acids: CASSQDPQGETQYF. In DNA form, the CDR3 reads TGCGCCAGCAGCCAAGATCCTCAGGGGGAGACCCAGTACTTC.

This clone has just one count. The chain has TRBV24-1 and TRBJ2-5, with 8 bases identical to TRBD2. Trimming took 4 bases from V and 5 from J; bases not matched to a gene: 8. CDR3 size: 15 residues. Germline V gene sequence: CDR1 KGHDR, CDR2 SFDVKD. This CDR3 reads CATSEPGTRGETQYF. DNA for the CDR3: TGTGCCACCAGTGAGCCCGGGACTAGAGGGGAGACCCAGTACTTC.

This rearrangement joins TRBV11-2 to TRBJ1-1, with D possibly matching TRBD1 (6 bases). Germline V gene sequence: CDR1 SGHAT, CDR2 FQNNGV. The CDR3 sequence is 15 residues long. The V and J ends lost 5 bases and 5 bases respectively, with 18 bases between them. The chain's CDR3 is CASSPLQGSRTEAFF. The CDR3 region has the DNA TGTGCCAGCAGCCCACTACAGGGTTCCAGGACTGAAGCTTTCTTT.

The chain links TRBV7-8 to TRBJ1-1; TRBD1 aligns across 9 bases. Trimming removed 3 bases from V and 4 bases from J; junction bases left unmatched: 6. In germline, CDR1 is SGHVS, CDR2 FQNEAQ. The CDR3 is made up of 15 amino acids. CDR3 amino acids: CASSLTDRGSTEAFF. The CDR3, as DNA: TGTGCCAGCAGCTTGACAGACAGGGGGTCCACTGAAGCTTTCTTT.

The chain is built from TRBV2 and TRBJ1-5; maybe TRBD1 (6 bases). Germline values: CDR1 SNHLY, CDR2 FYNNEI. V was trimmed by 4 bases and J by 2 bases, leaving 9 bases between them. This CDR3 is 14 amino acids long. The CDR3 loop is CASSVGGGNQPQHF. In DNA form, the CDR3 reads TGTGCCAGCAGTGTAGGGGGGGGCAATCAGCCCCAGCATTTT.

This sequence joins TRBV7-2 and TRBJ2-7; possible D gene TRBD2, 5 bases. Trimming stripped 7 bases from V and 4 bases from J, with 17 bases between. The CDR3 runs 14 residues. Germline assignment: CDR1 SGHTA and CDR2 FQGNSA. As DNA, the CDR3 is TGTGCCAGCAAACTAGGTTCTGGGCTATACGAGCAGTACTTC. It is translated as CASKLGSGLYEQYF. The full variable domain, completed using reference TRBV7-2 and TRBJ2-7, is GAGVSQSPSNKVTEKGKDVELRCDPISGHTALYWYRQSLGQGLEFLIYFQGNSAPDKSGLPSDRFSAERTGGSVSTLTIQRTQQEDSAVYLCASKLGSGLYEQYFGPGTRLTVT.

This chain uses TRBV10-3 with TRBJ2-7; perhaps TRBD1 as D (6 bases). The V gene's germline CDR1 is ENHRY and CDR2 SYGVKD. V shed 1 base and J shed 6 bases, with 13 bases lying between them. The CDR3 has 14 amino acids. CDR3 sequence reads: CAISEWQGKGEQYF. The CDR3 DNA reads TGTGCCATCAGTGAGTGGCAGGGGAAGGGCGAGCAGTACTTC.

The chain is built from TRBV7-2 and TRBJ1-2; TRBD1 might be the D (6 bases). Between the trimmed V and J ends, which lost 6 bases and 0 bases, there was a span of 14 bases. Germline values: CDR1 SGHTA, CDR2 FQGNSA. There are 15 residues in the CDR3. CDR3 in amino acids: CASSPGGATNYGYTF. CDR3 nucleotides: TGTGCCAGCAGTCCGGGGGGGGCCACTAACTATGGCTACACCTTC.

The CDR3 is CASSRSRALMDSPLHF. The CDR3 DNA sequence: TGTGCCAGCTCTCGATCCAGGGCCTTGATGGATTCACCCCTCCACTTT. This chain uses TRBV18 with TRBJ1-6; a possible D gene is TRBD1 (5 bases). The CDR3 runs to 16 residues. The ends were cut back, 6 bases at V and 8 bases at J, with 20 bases in the middle. Germline CDR1 KGHSH, CDR2 LQKENI.

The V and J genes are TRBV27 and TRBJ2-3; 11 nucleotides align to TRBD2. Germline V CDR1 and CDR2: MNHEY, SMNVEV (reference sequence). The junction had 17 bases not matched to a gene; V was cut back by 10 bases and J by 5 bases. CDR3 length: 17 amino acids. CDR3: CATRTVLAGGFGDTQYF. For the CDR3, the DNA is TGTGCCACCCGAACCGTTCTAGCGGGGGGATTCGGAGATACGCAGTATTTT.

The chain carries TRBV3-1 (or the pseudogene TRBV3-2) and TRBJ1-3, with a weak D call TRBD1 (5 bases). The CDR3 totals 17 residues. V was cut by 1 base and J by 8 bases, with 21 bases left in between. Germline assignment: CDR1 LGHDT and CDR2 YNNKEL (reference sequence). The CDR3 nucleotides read TGTGCCAGCAGCCAAGTCTGTCTGGCAGGGCTTGGGGACACCATATATTTT. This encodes CASSQVCLAGLGDTIYF.

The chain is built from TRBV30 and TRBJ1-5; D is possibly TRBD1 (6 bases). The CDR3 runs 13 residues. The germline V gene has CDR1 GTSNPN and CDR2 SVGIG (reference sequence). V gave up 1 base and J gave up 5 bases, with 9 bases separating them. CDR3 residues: CAWSGGPDQPQHF. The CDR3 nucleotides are TGTGCCTGGAGTGGGGGGCCGGATCAGCCCCAGCATTTT.

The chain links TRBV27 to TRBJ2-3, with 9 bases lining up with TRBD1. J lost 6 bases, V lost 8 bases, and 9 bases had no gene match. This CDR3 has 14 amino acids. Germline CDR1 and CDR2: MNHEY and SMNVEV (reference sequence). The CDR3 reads CASVQGAGGDTQYF. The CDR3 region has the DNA TGTGCCAGCGTACAGGGGGCAGGAGGGGATACGCAGTATTTT.

The CDR3, as DNA: TGTGCCAGCAGCATCGGGACAGGTGGCACCGGGGAGCTGTTTTTT. It encodes CASSIGTGGTGELFF. This chain connects TRBV7-9 to TRBJ2-2; TRBD1 matches at 8 bases. The CDR3 contains 15 residues. CDR1 is SEHNR, CDR2 FQNEAQ, per germline (reference sequence). J was trimmed by 4 bases and V by 5 bases; bases with no gene match: 6.

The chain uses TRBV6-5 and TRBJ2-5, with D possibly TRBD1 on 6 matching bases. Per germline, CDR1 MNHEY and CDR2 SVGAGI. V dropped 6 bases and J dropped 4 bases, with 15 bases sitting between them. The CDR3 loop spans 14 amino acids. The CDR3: CASRAGTIPETQYF. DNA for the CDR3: TGTGCCAGCAGAGCCGGGACAATCCCAGAGACCCAGTACTTC.

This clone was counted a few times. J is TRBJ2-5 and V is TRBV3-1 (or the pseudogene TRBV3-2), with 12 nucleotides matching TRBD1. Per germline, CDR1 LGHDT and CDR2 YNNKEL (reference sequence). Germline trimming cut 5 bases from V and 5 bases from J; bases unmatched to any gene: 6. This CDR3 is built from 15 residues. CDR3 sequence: CASSNRDRGRETQYF. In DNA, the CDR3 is TGTGCCAGCAGCAACCGGGACAGGGGGCGGGAGACCCAGTACTTC.

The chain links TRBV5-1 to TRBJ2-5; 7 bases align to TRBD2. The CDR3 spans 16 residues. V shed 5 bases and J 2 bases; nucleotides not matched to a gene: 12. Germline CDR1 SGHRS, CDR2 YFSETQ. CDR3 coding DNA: TGCGCCAGCAGTCCCTTAGCGGGCGCCACACAAGAGACCCAGTACTTC. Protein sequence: CASSPLAGATQETQYF.

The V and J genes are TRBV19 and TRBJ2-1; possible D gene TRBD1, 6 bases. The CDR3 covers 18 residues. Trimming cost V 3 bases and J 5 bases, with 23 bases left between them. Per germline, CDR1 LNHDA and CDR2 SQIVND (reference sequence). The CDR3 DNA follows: TGTGCCAGTAGTATGAGAGGGGCGATGGGGGCAGCGGACAATGAGCAGTTCTTC. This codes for CASSMRGAMGAADNEQFF.

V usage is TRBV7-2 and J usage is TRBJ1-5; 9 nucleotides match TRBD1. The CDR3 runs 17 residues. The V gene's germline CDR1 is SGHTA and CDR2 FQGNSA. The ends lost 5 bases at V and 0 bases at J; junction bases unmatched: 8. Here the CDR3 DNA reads TGTGCCAGCAGCACGTGGACAGGGGCTCCTAGCAATCAGCCCCAGCATTTT. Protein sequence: CASSTWTGAPSNQPQHF.

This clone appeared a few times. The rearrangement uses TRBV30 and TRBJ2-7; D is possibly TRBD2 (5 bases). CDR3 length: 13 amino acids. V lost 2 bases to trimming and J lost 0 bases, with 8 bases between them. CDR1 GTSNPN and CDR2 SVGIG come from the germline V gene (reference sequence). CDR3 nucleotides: TGTGCCTGGAGTCTAGCTTTCTCCTACGAGCAGTACTTC. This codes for CAWSLAFSYEQYF.

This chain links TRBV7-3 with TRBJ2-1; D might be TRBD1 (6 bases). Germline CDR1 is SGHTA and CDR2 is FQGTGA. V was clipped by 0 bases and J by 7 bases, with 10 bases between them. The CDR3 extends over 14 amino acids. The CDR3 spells CASSLTSTGNEQFF. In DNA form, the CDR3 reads TGTGCCAGCAGCTTAACCTCTACAGGGAATGAGCAGTTCTTC.

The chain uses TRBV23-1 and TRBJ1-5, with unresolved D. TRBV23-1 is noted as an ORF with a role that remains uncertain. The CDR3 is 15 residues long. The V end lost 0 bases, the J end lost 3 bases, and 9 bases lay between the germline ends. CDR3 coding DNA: TGCGCCAGCAGTCAATCGCGGGGATACAATCAGCCCCAGCATTTT. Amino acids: CASSQSRGYNQPQHF.

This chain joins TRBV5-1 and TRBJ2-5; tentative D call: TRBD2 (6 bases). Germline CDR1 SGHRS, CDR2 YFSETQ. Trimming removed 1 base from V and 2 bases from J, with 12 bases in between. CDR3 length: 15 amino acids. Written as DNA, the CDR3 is TGCGCCAGCAGCTTGAGGGTCGGGGGTCAAGAGACCCAGTACTTC. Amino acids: CASSLRVGGQETQYF.